The text below deals with one T cell receptor (beta chain). Authors' methods: Estimation of nucleated cell counts relied on the amplification of reference gene primers. The assay was immunoSEQ multiplex PCR, and TCRdb's table has in-frame clones only and misses some. The V and J calls and clone size come from that table; D and trimming were worked out from the DNA. The sample holds 20,000 or so clones, about 79% seen once. The entry originates in a study of blood T cell repertoires in COVID-19. The wider study: The analysed material was cDNA or gDNA that came from T cells, B-cell-depleted T cells, or PBMCs.

Losses at the gene ends were 0 bases for V and 8 bases for J; bases not matched to a gene: 5. This CDR3 comprises 15 residues. In germline, CDR1 is SGHNT, CDR2 YENEEA. Sequences were obtained from peripheral blood. The sequence derives from a human donor in a cohort sampled during active COVID-19. The chain is built from TRBV11-3 and TRBJ2-1; 9 bases fit TRBD2. The CDR3 loop is CASSLEAGGPHEQFF. In nucleotides, the CDR3 is TGTGCCAGCAGCTTAGAGGCGGGAGGGCCTCATGAGCAGTTCTTC.